The 3 T cell receptor beta chains given below trace back to one sample, sequenced in a study of T-cell memory formation after mild COVID-19 (dated by TCRdb to the early 2020s). The method was 5' RACE. Sequencing used an Illumina NovaSeq 6000. The public reads were reanalyzed by TCRdb: fastp trimming at Q25, MiXCR alignment, in-frame beta chains only. All rows with the same CDR3 protein become a single entry with the most common DNA and genes. For this sample there are 350,000 to 500,000 distinct CDR3 sequences; roughly 18% appear just once. The ten largest clonotypes hold 20% to 25% of the sample. The sequencing input was PBMCs or a T cell subset sorted from them (not recorded which). The receptors come from a man aged 18 to 35 who had mild COVID-19 (a few samples of this study predate the infection). The sample titles of this study are shuffled in the database, so cell type and time point are left out; the donor was told from shared clones.

This clonotype has more than one count but fewer than ten. The chain employs TRBV6-5 and TRBJ2-7; a possible D gene is TRBD1 (5 bases). The V gene's germline CDR1 is MNHEY and CDR2 SVGAGI. The CDR3 is 15 amino acids. Trimming stripped 0 bases from V and 0 bases from J, with 9 bases between. CDR3 in amino acids: CASSYSSRASYEQYF. In nucleotides, the CDR3 is TGTGCCAGCAGTTACTCATCCAGGGCCTCCTACGAGCAGTACTTC.

The gene calls are TRBV6-1 and TRBJ1-6, with unresolved D. This CDR3 is 13 amino acids long. Trimming removed 8 bases from V and 9 bases from J, with 14 bases in between. Germline loops: CDR1 MNHNS, CDR2 SASEGT. CDR3 protein: CASYTRRSSPLHF. Here the CDR3 DNA reads TGTGCCAGCTATACCCGGCGGAGTTCACCCCTCCACTTT.

The chain recombines TRBV24-1 with TRBJ2-3; either TRBD1 or TRBD2 may fit D (6 bases each). Per the germline V gene, CDR1 is KGHDR and CDR2 is SFDVKD. The V gene lost 3 bases and the J gene lost 3 bases, with 15 bases spanning the gap. CDR3 length: 16 amino acids. The CDR3, as DNA: TGTGCCACCAGTGATCCACAGGGTCGGGGGACAGATACGCAGTATTTT. Amino acids: CATSDPQGRGTDTQYF.